The next 5 T cell receptor beta chains were all read from a single sample in a study of blood T cell repertoires in COVID-19. Assay: immunoSEQ multiplex PCR; the TCRdb copy retains only in-frame clones and omits some. The sample lists around 170,000 clones; about 87% were seen once. Material: peripheral blood. The receptors were gathered from a man in his sixties with acute or convalescent COVID-19.

The chain combines TRBV15 with TRBJ2-5, with TRBD1 matching over 8 bases. V shed 0 bases and J 9 bases; nucleotides not matched to a gene: 6. Germline CDR1 is LNHNV and CDR2 is YYDKDF (reference sequence). This CDR3 has 14 residues. CDR3 region: CATSRDRGLVAQYF. The CDR3 DNA reads TGTGCCACCAGCAGAGACAGGGGGCTTGTGGCCCAGTACTTC.

The chain links TRBV27 to TRBJ1-2, with 8 bases matching TRBD1. Unmatched junction bases numbered 12, after V lost 5 bases and J lost 7 bases. Germline V gene sequence: CDR1 MNHEY, CDR2 SMNVEV (reference sequence). The CDR3 loop spans 15 amino acids. The CDR3 DNA reads as TGTGCCAGCAGTCAGCAAGGACAGGGAAAAGGTGGCTACACCTTC. Translating it yields CASSQQGQGKGGYTF.

The V call is TRBV28, the J call TRBJ1-1; weak D call: TRBD1 (5 bases). Germline values: CDR1 MDHEN, CDR2 SYDVKM. This CDR3 has 11 amino acids. The germline V and J ends were trimmed by 8 bases and 1 base, with 5 bases remaining between them. CDR3 DNA: TGTGCCAGCCAGGGGAACACTGAAGCTTTCTTT. It is translated as CASQGNTEAFF.

In its sample, this clone was seen once. The chain employs TRBV6-5 and TRBJ2-7; D not resolved. The V and J ends lost 7 bases and 4 bases respectively, with 17 bases between them. The length of the CDR3 is 14 residues. Germline lookup yields CDR1 MNHEY and CDR2 SVGAGI. Written as DNA, the CDR3 is TGTGCCAGCACCCGTCTAGGAATCGCGTACGAGCAGTACTTC. Its translation is CASTRLGIAYEQYF.

The chain combines TRBV6-2 or TRBV6-3 with TRBJ1-1, with 12 bases fitting TRBD1. Germline V gene lookup returns CDR1 MNHEY and CDR2 SVGEGT. The CDR3 spans 15 residues. V lost 4 bases to trimming and J lost 6 bases; unmatched junction nucleotides: 6. The CDR3 coding sequence is TGTGCCAGCAGTTCACCGGGACAGGGGGCTCCTGAAGCTTTCTTT. Translating gives CASSSPGQGAPEAFF.